The 23 T cell receptor beta chains below all came from one sample that was sequenced in a study of T cells expressing NK-cell markers. TCRdb reprocessed the 5' RACE reads and reports one entry per CDR3 protein, with no DNA. This repertoire includes approximately 440,000 distinct CDR3 sequences. Sequences were obtained from blood T cells: a sorted CD56 or NKG2C T cell subset, CD4+ or CD8+ T cells, or bulk PBMC T cells (not recorded which). All receptors derive from a woman between 50 and 59 years old in good health.

This chain links TRBV5-6 with TRBJ1-1. This CDR3 contains 15 residues. Per germline, CDR1 SGHDT and CDR2 YYEEEE. The CDR3 is CASRRRGGENTEAFF.

V and J are TRBV7-8 and TRBJ2-7; TCRdb's D call of TRBD2 is untestable without DNA. Per germline, CDR1 SGHVS and CDR2 FQNEAQ. The CDR3 sequence is 14 residues long. This chain's CDR3 is CASQGLAGSYEQYF.

J is TRBJ2-1 and V is TRBV3-1; TCRdb picks TRBD2, but there is no DNA to check that call. The CDR3 sequence is 15 residues long. The germline gives CDR1 LGHDT, CDR2 YNNKEL (reference sequence). The CDR3 spells CASSQAPLAGAHSFF.

The CDR3 is CASSQRARDSEQYF. The chain joins TRBV4-1 to TRBJ2-7; TCRdb proposes TRBD2, but this gene call is untestable without DNA. From germline, CDR1 is MGHRA and CDR2 YSYEKL. The CDR3 spans 14 residues.

CDR3 amino acids: CSVADGYNEQFF. The genes are TRBV29-1 and TRBJ2-1. CDR1 is SQVTM, CDR2 ANQGSEA, per germline. The length of the CDR3 is 12 residues.

The chain links TRBV9 to TRBJ2-3; the TCRdb call, TRBD2, lacks DNA for checking. The CDR3 contains 16 residues. Germline V CDR1 and CDR2: SGDLS, YYNGEE. CDR3 residues: CASSVDPGLAGGTQYF.

The rearrangement uses TRBV5-1 and TRBJ2-7; TCRdb proposes TRBD1, but this gene call is untestable without DNA. CDR1 is SGHRS and CDR2 is YFSETQ in the germline V gene. The CDR3 spans 15 residues. This chain's CDR3 is CASSLKGLGSYEQYF.

The chain links TRBV15 to TRBJ2-1; the D call from TCRdb, TRBD1, cannot be confirmed without DNA. Germline V lookup: CDR1 LNHNV, CDR2 YYDKDF (reference sequence). CDR3 length: 15 residues. CDR3: CATSRDGGTSNEQFF.

V usage is TRBV20-1 and J usage is TRBJ2-3; TCRdb's assignment of TRBD2 cannot be checked, as there is no DNA. This CDR3 spans 12 amino acids. CDR1 DFQATT and CDR2 SNEGSKA come from the germline V gene (reference sequence). CDR3 sequence: CSGRHVADTQYF.

The chain links TRBV6-5 to TRBJ2-1; TCRdb's D gene call, TRBD1, goes unchecked for lack of DNA. This CDR3 is built from 12 residues. Germline V gives CDR1 MNHEY, CDR2 SVGAGI. CDR3 loop: CASSSDREKQFF.

V gene TRBV10-3 combines with J gene TRBJ2-1; TCRdb reports TRBD2, a call that lacks DNA to check it against. There are 18 residues in the CDR3. Germline V gene data show CDR1 as ENHRY and CDR2 as SYGVKD. The CDR3 loop is CATQAALDRMSSYNEQFF.

The gene calls are TRBV5-1 and TRBJ1-2; TCRdb returns TRBD1, unconfirmable since there is no DNA. Germline V lookup: CDR1 SGHRS, CDR2 YFSETQ. The CDR3 is 14 amino acids. CDR3 region: CASRPTGQNYGYTF.

This CDR3 reads CASSTGVLAGGPQDTQYF. V usage is TRBV18 and J usage is TRBJ2-3. The germline CDR1 and CDR2 sequences are KGHSH and LQKENI. The CDR3 totals 18 residues.

The V gene is TRBV4-1, the J gene TRBJ2-1; absent DNA, TCRdb's TRBD2 call cannot be checked. The CDR3 is 20 amino acids. Germline CDR1 reads MGHRA; CDR2 reads YSYEKL. The CDR3 loop reads CASSQVGLAGRRTGYNEQFF.

The rearrangement uses TRBV4-1 and TRBJ2-1; TCRdb outputs TRBD2, but without DNA this stays unchecked. This CDR3 comprises 17 residues. Looked up from germline, CDR1 is MGHRA and CDR2 is YSYEKL. Here the CDR3 reads CASSQERGTQLYNEQFF.

CDR3 protein: CASSPGGTAFNEQFF. V and J are TRBV11-3 and TRBJ2-1; TCRdb names TRBD1, which stays unverified in the absence of DNA. This CDR3 comprises 15 residues. Looked up from germline, CDR1 is SGHNT and CDR2 is YENEEA.

The chain employs TRBV7-8 and TRBJ2-4; the D call of TRBD2 rests on TCRdb alone, since no DNA is present to check it. The CDR3 extends over 17 amino acids. Germline V gene sequence: CDR1 SGHVS, CDR2 FQNEAQ. Here the CDR3 reads CASSPRLAGVGKNIQYF.

The CDR3 sequence: CASSYPGVSNQPQHF. J is TRBJ1-5 and V is TRBV6-6; the TCRdb D gene call, TRBD1, has no DNA to confirm it. CDR1 and CDR2 (germline): MNHNY, SVGAGI (reference sequence). The CDR3 loop spans 15 amino acids.

The J gene is TRBJ2-1, the V gene TRBV5-1; TCRdb indicates TRBD1, and absent DNA this call remains unverified. Germline V gene lookup returns CDR1 SGHRS and CDR2 YFSETQ. The CDR3 runs 14 residues. The CDR3 reads CASKLQEGSYEQFF.

The J gene is TRBJ1-2, the V gene TRBV29-1. The germline V gene has CDR1 SQVTM and CDR2 ANQGSEA. This CDR3 comprises 13 residues. This CDR3 is CSIRQDHNYGYTF. Based on the CDR3 plus reference TRBV29-1 and TRBJ1-2, the full variable domain is SAVISQKPSRDICQRGTSLTIQCQVDSQVTMMFWYRQQPGQSLTLIATANQGSEATYESGFVIDKFPISRPNLTFSTLTVSNMSPEDSSIYLCSIRQDHNYGYTFGSGTRLTVV.

This CDR3 reads CASSASGSGRVPSSYNEQFF. This chain links TRBV4-1 with TRBJ2-1; the D call of TRBD2 rests on TCRdb alone, since no DNA is present to check it. There are 20 residues in the CDR3. CDR1 is MGHRA and CDR2 is YSYEKL in the germline V gene.

The CDR3: CATSDVGTQREETQYF. The chain has TRBV24-1 and TRBJ2-5; lacking DNA, the TRBD1 call made by TCRdb goes unchecked. This CDR3 comprises 16 residues. CDR1 is KGHDR, CDR2 SFDVKD, per germline.

V is TRBV19 and J is TRBJ1-4; TCRdb outputs TRBD1, but without DNA this stays unchecked. This CDR3 spans 15 amino acids. Germline values: CDR1 LNHDA, CDR2 SQIVND (reference sequence). CDR3 in amino acids: CASSLGQGAFEKLFF.